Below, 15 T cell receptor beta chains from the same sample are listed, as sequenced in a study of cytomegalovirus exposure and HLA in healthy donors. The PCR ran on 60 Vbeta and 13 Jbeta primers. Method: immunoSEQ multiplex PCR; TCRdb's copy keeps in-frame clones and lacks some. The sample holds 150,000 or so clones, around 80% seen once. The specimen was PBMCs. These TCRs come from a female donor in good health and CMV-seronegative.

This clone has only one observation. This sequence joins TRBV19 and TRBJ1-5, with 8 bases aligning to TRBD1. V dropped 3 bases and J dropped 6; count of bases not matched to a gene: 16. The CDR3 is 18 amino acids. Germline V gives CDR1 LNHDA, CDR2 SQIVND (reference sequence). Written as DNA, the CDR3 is TGTGCCAGTAGTATCTTGGTATGGGGGACAGGAAAGAGTCAGCCCCAGCATTTT. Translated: CASSILVWGTGKSQPQHF.

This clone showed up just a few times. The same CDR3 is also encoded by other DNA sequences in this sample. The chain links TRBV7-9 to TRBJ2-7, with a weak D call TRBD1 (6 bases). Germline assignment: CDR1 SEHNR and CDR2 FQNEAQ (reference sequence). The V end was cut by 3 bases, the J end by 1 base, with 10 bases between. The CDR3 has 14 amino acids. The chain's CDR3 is CASSFGQPSYEQYF. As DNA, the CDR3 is TGTGCCAGCAGCTTTGGACAGCCTTCCTACGAGCAGTACTTC.

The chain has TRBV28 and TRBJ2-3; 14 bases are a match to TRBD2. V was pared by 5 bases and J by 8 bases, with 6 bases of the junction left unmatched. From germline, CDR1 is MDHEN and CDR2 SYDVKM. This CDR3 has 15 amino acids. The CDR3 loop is CASSSGTSGGGTQYF. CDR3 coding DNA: TGTGCCAGCAGTAGTGGGACTAGCGGGGGAGGTACGCAGTATTTT.

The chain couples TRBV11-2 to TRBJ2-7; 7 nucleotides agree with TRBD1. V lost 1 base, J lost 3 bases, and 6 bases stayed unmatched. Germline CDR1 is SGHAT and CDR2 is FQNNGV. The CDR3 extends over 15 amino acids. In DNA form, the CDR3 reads TGTGCCAGCAGCTTAGTGTTTGCAGGGGGCTACGAGCAGTACTTC. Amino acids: CASSLVFAGGYEQYF.

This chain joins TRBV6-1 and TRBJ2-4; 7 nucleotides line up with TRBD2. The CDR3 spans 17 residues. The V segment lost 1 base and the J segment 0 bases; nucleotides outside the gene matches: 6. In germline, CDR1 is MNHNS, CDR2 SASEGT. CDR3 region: CASSEELAGVAKNIQYF. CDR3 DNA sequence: TGTGCCAGCAGTGAAGAGTTGGCGGGAGTAGCCAAAAACATTCAGTACTTC.

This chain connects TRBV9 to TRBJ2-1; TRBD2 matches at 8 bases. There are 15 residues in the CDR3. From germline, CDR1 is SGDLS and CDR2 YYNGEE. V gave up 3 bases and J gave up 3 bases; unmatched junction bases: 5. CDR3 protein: CASSASGGDYNEQFF. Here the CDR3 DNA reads TGTGCCAGCAGCGCCTCGGGGGGGGACTACAATGAGCAGTTCTTC.

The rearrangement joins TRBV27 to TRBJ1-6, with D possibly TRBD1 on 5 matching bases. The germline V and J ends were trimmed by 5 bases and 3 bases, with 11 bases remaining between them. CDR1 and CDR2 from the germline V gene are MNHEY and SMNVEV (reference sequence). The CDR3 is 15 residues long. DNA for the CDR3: TGTGCCAGCAGTCGTCGACAGATCTATAATTCACCCCTCCACTTT. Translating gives CASSRRQIYNSPLHF.

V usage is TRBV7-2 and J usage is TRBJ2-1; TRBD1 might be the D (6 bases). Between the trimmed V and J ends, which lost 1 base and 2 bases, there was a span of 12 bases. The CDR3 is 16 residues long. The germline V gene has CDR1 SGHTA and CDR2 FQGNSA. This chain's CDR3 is CASSLGPGEPYNEQFF. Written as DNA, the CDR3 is TGTGCCAGCAGCTTAGGTCCAGGGGAGCCCTACAATGAGCAGTTCTTC.

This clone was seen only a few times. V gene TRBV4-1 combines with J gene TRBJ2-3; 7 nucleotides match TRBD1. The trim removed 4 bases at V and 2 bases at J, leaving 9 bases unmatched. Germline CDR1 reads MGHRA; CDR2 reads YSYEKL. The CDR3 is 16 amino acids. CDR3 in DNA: TGCGCCAGCAGCCTCTTAGGGGGACAGATCACAGATACGCAGTATTTT. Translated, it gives CASSLLGGQITDTQYF.

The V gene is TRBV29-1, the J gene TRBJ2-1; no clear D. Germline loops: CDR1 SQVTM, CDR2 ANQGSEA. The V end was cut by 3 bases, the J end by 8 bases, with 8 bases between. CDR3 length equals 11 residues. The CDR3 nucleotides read TGCAGCGTTGATCCGAGCGATGAGCAGTTCTTC. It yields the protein CSVDPSDEQFF.

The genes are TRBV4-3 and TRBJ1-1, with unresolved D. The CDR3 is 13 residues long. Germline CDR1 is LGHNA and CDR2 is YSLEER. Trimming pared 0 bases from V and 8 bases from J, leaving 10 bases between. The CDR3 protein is CASSQDTQSEAFF. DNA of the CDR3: TGCGCCAGCAGCCAAGATACCCAGTCAGAAGCTTTCTTT.

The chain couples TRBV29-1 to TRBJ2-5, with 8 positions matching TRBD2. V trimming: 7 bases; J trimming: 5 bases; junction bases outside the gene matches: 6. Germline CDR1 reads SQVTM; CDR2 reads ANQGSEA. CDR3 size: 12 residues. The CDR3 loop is CSARGGRETQYF. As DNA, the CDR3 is TGCAGCGCTCGGGGGGGCCGGGAGACCCAGTACTTC. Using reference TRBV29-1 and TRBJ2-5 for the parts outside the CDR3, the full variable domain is SAVISQKPSRDICQRGTSLTIQCQVDSQVTMMFWYRQQPGQSLTLIATANQGSEATYESGFVIDKFPISRPNLTFSTLTVSNMSPEDSSIYLCSARGGRETQYFGPGTRLLVL.

In DNA, the CDR3 is TGTGCCAGCAGCTCCATGGACAGGGGCGCACCCCTCCACTTT. The encoded protein is CASSSMDRGAPLHF. The V and J genes are TRBV7-6 and TRBJ1-6; TRBD1 aligns across 9 bases. V was pared by 4 bases and J by 11 bases, with 6 bases of the junction left unmatched. Germline lookup yields CDR1 SGHVS and CDR2 FNYEAQ. The CDR3 covers 14 residues.

The DNA of the CDR3 is TGTGCCAGCAGTTCCAGGAATAGCAATCAGCCCCAGCATTTT. Its protein product is CASSSRNSNQPQHF. The rearrangement joins TRBV6-5 to TRBJ1-5; no firm D call. V was shortened by 4 bases and J by 0 bases, with 7 bases between the two germline ends. The CDR3 runs 14 residues. Germline CDR1 and CDR2: MNHEY and SVGAGI.

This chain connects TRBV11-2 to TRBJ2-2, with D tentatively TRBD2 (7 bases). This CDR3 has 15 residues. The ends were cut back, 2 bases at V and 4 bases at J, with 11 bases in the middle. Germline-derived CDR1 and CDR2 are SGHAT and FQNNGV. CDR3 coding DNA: TGTGCCAGCAGCTTACGGGGGGCTTCCACCGGGGAGCTGTTTTTT. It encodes CASSLRGASTGELFF.